The 20 T cell receptor beta chains given below trace back to one sample, sequenced in a study of response to subunit inactivated influenza vaccine. TCRdb re-derived calls from the RT-PCR reads in MiXCR, one entry per CDR3 protein. The table lists hundreds of thousands of distinct CDR3 sequences, less than 30% of them singletons. The sample consisted of CD4+ T cells sorted from PBMCs, taken 4 to 6 days after vaccination. These receptors were taken from a man between 45 and 60 years old who received an inactivated influenza vaccine.

This clonotype was seen a handful of times. CDR3 sequence (DNA): TGTGCCAGCAGCTTAGTGGCGGGAACATACAATGAGCAGTTCTTC. It translates to CASSLVAGTYNEQFF. The rearrangement uses TRBV7-2 and TRBJ2-1, with D possibly TRBD2 on 6 matching bases. V was shortened by 1 base and J by 4 bases, with 11 bases between the two germline ends. Per germline, CDR1 SGHTA and CDR2 FQGNSA. The CDR3 runs 15 residues.

CDR3 in amino acids: CASSLAGTIYEQYF. The CDR3 bases are TGCGCCAGCAGCTTGGCCGGGACTATCTACGAGCAGTACTTC. The chain couples TRBV5-1 to TRBJ2-7, with TRBD2 matching over 7 bases. The CDR3 is 14 residues long. Germline values: CDR1 SGHRS, CDR2 YFSETQ. Unmatched junction bases numbered 3, after V lost 0 bases and J lost 3 bases. Based on the CDR3 plus reference TRBV5-1 and TRBJ2-7, the full variable domain is KAGVTQTPRYLIKTRGQQVTLSCSPISGHRSVSWYQQTPGQGLQFLFEYFSETQRNKGNFPGRFSGRQFSNSRSEMNVSTLELGDSALYLCASSLAGTIYEQYFGPGTRLTVT.

The rearrangement uses TRBV5-6 and TRBJ2-3, with 8 bases identical to TRBD2. The CDR3 is 15 residues long. CDR1 is SGHDT and CDR2 is YYEEEE in the germline V gene. J was trimmed by 1 base and V by 4 bases; bases with no gene match: 5. The chain's CDR3 is CASSPSGLRTDTQYF. The CDR3 bases are TGTGCCAGCAGCCCTAGCGGGCTCCGCACAGATACGCAGTATTTT.

The chain employs TRBV4-3 and TRBJ1-6; TRBD1 aligns across 8 bases. Per germline, CDR1 LGHNA and CDR2 YSLEER. The trim removed 4 bases at V and 0 bases at J, leaving 8 bases unmatched. This CDR3 region has 18 residues. CDR3 nucleotides: TGCGCCAGCAGCCCTTATACTACAGGGGGCTCCTATAATTCACCCCTCCACTTT. Translated: CASSPYTTGGSYNSPLHF.

The V gene is TRBV7-8, the J gene TRBJ2-3; 8 nucleotides align to TRBD1. This CDR3 is built from 14 residues. The germline V gene encodes CDR1 SGHVS and CDR2 FQNEAQ. The V and J ends lost 2 bases and 6 bases, in that order; junction bases with no gene match: 4. CDR3 nucleotides: TGTGCCAGCAGCTTACCCAGGGGGCGGGATACGCAGTATTTT. This translates into CASSLPRGRDTQYF. Full variable domain (rest looked up from reference TRBV7-8 and TRBJ2-3): GAGVSQSPRYKVAKRGQDVALRCDPISGHVSLFWYQQALGQGPEFLTYFQNEAQLDKSGLPSDRFFAERPEGSVSTLKIQRTQQEDSAVYLCASSLPRGRDTQYFGPGTRLTVL.

V and J are TRBV5-1 and TRBJ2-5; 8 bases fit TRBD1. Germline V gene lookup returns CDR1 SGHRS and CDR2 YFSETQ. Unmatched junction bases numbered 1, after V lost 0 bases and J lost 3 bases. This CDR3 has 14 amino acids. The CDR3 reads CASSLDRGEETQYF. The DNA of the CDR3 is TGCGCCAGCAGCTTGGACAGGGGGGAAGAGACCCAGTACTTC.

The V gene is TRBV12-3 or TRBV12-4, the J gene TRBJ2-5; D ambiguous. V was cut by 6 bases and J by 0 bases, with 14 bases left in between. This CDR3 contains 15 residues. The chain's CDR3 is CASSPQISNQETQYF. The CDR3 nucleotides are TGTGCCAGCAGCCCTCAGATAAGCAACCAAGAGACCCAGTACTTC.

The chain links TRBV20-1 to TRBJ2-5; D is ambiguous. CDR3 length: 15 amino acids. CDR1 and CDR2 from the germline V gene are DFQATT and SNEGSKA (reference sequence). V was pared by 6 bases and J by 2 bases, with 19 bases between. The CDR3 DNA sequence: TGCAGTGCCCCTTGGCCGGGTGGTACACAAGAGACCCAGTACTTC. Residues: CSAPWPGGTQETQYF.

The chain joins TRBV20-1 to TRBJ1-4, with D uncertain. V gave up 2 bases and J gave up 4 bases, with 8 bases separating them. Germline CDR1 DFQATT, CDR2 SNEGSKA (reference sequence). The CDR3 totals 13 residues. CDR3 sequence: CSARFSDNEKLFF. The CDR3 region has the DNA TGCAGTGCTAGATTCTCAGATAATGAAAAACTGTTTTTT.

This clonotype was picked up a small number of times. V and J are TRBV5-8 and TRBJ1-4, with D maybe TRBD1 (6 bases). CDR1 SGHTS and CDR2 YDEGEE come from the germline V gene. V shed 5 bases and J shed 2 bases, with 10 bases lying between them. This CDR3 is built from 14 residues. CDR3 sequence reads: CASRNRVTNEKLFF. The CDR3 nucleotides read TGTGCCAGCAGAAACAGGGTTACTAATGAAAAACTGTTTTTT.

In this sample, this clonotype turned up many times. The chain recombines TRBV20-1 with TRBJ2-2, with D unclear. V was clipped by 0 bases and J by 0 bases, with 5 bases between them. CDR3 length: 14 amino acids. Germline-derived CDR1 and CDR2 are DFQATT and SNEGSKA (reference sequence). CDR3 protein: CSARDGANTGELFF. CDR3 coding DNA: TGCAGTGCTAGAGATGGCGCGAACACCGGGGAGCTGTTTTTT.

This clonotype has a handful of counts. The chain uses TRBV5-1 and TRBJ1-2; TRBD1 matches at 7 bases. Germline CDR1 SGHRS, CDR2 YFSETQ. The CDR3 is made up of 14 amino acids. J gave up 6 bases and V 2 bases, and 7 bases lay outside the gene matches. CDR3 loop: CASSLMTGTDGYTF. CDR3 bases: TGCGCCAGCAGCTTAATGACAGGGACGGATGGCTACACCTTC.

The chain recombines TRBV21-1 with TRBJ1-2. TRBV21-1 is classified as a pseudogene. The CDR3 sequence is 13 residues long. This chain's CDR3 is CASNGRVDYGYTF. DNA for the CDR3: TGTGCCAGCAATGGGAGGGTTGACTATGGCTACACCTTC.

A few counts support this clonotype. This chain links TRBV10-3 with TRBJ2-4; D may correspond to TRBD1 or TRBD2 (6 bases each). Germline assignment: CDR1 ENHRY and CDR2 SYGVKD. V was cut by 3 bases and J by 0 bases, with 12 bases left in between. This CDR3 contains 16 residues. CDR3 region: CAISDIGGIAKNIQYF. In DNA form, the CDR3 reads TGTGCCATCAGTGATATAGGGGGGATAGCCAAAAACATTCAGTACTTC.

This clonotype was seen only a few times. The chain joins TRBV5-1 to TRBJ1-2, with D maybe TRBD1 (6 bases). V was pared by 4 bases and J by 8 bases, with 18 bases between. The CDR3 is made up of 14 amino acids. The germline CDR1 and CDR2 sequences are SGHRS and YFSETQ. CDR3: CASSKTGTSVGYTF. The CDR3 DNA sequence: TGCGCCAGCAGCAAAACCGGGACATCGGTAGGCTACACCTTC. Combining the CDR3 with reference TRBV5-1 and TRBJ1-2 gives the whole variable domain KAGVTQTPRYLIKTRGQQVTLSCSPISGHRSVSWYQQTPGQGLQFLFEYFSETQRNKGNFPGRFSGRQFSNSRSEMNVSTLELGDSALYLCASSKTGTSVGYTFGSGTRLTVV.

This clonotype has at least ten counts. The J gene is TRBJ2-7, the V gene TRBV2, with D possibly matching TRBD1 (6 bases). Trimming took off 6 bases at V and 1 base at J, with 7 bases between the two ends. CDR3 length equals 12 residues. The germline gives CDR1 SNHLY, CDR2 FYNNEI. CDR3 DNA sequence: TGTGCCAGCAGGGACAGTTCCTACGAGCAGTACTTC. This sequence encodes CASRDSSYEQYF.

The chain is built from TRBV20-1 and TRBJ2-5; 11 bases line up with TRBD2. Per germline, CDR1 DFQATT and CDR2 SNEGSKA (reference sequence). The CDR3 is 13 amino acids. The junction had 7 bases not matched to a gene; V was cut back by 2 bases and J by 11 bases. CDR3 DNA: TGCAGTGCTAGACGGCTAGCGGGGGGAAGTCAGTACTTC. This encodes CSARRLAGGSQYF.

The V call is TRBV18, the J call TRBJ1-4, with D possibly being TRBD1 (6 bases). The V and J ends lost 5 bases and 5 bases respectively, with 18 bases between them. The V gene's germline CDR1 is KGHSH and CDR2 LQKENI. The CDR3 totals 16 residues. The CDR3 nucleotides read TGTGCCAGCTCATCCTCCCTGGGACAAATGAATGAAAAACTGTTTTTT. It is translated as CASSSSLGQMNEKLFF.

This chain uses TRBV28 with TRBJ2-7, with 9 bases aligning to TRBD2. Germline-derived CDR1 and CDR2 are MDHEN and SYDVKM. V lost 4 bases and J lost 2; bases outside the gene matches: 6. The CDR3 is 15 residues long. CDR3 sequence: CASSSASGRTYEQYF. The CDR3 DNA reads as TGTGCCAGCAGTTCAGCCAGCGGGAGGACCTACGAGCAGTACTTC.

The V call is TRBV9, the J call TRBJ2-3; D is unresolved. V lost 7 bases to trimming and J lost 2 bases, with 11 bases between them. Germline CDR1 is SGDLS and CDR2 is YYNGEE. This CDR3 spans 13 amino acids. CDR3 in DNA: TGTGCCAGCTCGGCCACCCCCACAGATACGCAGTATTTT. Residues: CASSATPTDTQYF.